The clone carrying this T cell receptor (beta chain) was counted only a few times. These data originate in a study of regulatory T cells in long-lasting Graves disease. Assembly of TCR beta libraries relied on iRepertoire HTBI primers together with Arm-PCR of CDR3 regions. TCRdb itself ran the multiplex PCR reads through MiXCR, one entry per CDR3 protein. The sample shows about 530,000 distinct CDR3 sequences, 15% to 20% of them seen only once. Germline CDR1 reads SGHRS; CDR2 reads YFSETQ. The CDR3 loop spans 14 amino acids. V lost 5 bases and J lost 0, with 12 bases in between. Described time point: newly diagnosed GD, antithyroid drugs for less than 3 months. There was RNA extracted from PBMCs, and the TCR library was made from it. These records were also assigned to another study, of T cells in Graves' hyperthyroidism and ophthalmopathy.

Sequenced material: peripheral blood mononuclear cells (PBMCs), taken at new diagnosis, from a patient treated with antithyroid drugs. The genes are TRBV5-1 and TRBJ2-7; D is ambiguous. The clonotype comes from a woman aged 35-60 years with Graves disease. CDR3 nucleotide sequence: TGCGCCAGCAGGCTAGGGATGAGCTCCTACGAGCAGTACTTC. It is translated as CASRLGMSSYEQYF. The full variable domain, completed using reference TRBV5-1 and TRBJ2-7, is KAGVTQTPRYLIKTRGQQVTLSCSPISGHRSVSWYQQTPGQGLQFLFEYFSETQRNKGNFPGRFSGRQFSNSRSEMNVSTLELGDSALYLCASRLGMSSYEQYFGPGTRLTVT.